The clone carrying this T cell receptor beta chain was picked up many times. The antigen remains undetermined. CDR3 length equals 17 residues. V shed 0 bases and J shed 0 bases, with 12 bases lying between them. Germline lookup yields CDR1 LGHNA and CDR2 YSLEER. Each sample yielded at least 5.5 micrograms of PBMC total RNA. A J-beta primer mix and a sample-barcoded 5' primer were used in a second PCR of about 7 to 12 cycles. TCRdb re-derived calls from the 5' RACE reads in MiXCR, one entry per CDR3 protein. The repertoire has 850,000 to 950,000 distinct CDR3 sequences, under 30% of them found once; the top ten carry about 18%. The data derive from a study of blood T cells in healthy people across ages. Study-wide results and caveats: Long-lived donors carried more naive CD4+ cells and greater diversity than aged donors. Per million T cells, TCR beta diversity dropped about linearly as age rose.

This receptor was identified in a woman over 75 in good health. The sample taken for sequencing was blood. The chain joins TRBV4-3 to TRBJ1-5; D unclear. CDR3 sequence: CASSQDYQTRSNQPQHF. In DNA form, the CDR3 reads TGCGCCAGCAGCCAAGATTATCAGACACGTAGCAATCAGCCCCAGCATTTT.